This passage covers 4 T cell receptor beta chains from one sample sequenced in a study of T cells after yellow fever vaccination. TCRdb reprocessed the 5' RACE reads with MiXCR, giving one entry per CDR3 protein. The table lists 450,000 to 650,000 distinct CDR3 sequences, roughly 22% of them singletons. The input for sequencing was PBMCs, taken less than 25 days after the first yellow fever vaccination. The receptors stem from a man aged 18 to 29 who received the YFV17D yellow fever vaccine.

The sample holds a few counts of this clonotype. The chain is built from TRBV5-1 and TRBJ2-6, with 10 bases that match TRBD1. The J segment lost 3 bases and the V segment lost 0 bases, leaving 3 bases of the junction unmatched. The CDR3 runs 17 residues. Germline lookup yields CDR1 SGHRS and CDR2 YFSETQ. The CDR3: CASSLGQGAFGANVLTF. In DNA, the CDR3 is TGCGCCAGCAGCTTGGGACAGGGGGCTTTTGGGGCCAACGTCCTGACTTTC. The whole variable domain, remainder taken from reference TRBV5-1 and TRBJ2-6, is KAGVTQTPRYLIKTRGQQVTLSCSPISGHRSVSWYQQTPGQGLQFLFEYFSETQRNKGNFPGRFSGRQFSNSRSEMNVSTLELGDSALYLCASSLGQGAFGANVLTFGAGSRLTVL.

This chain connects TRBV4-2 to TRBJ2-1; D unresolved. V dropped 0 bases and J dropped 3 bases, with 9 bases sitting between them. Germline CDR1 and CDR2: LGHNA and YNFKEQ. The CDR3 covers 15 residues. In DNA form, the CDR3 reads TGTGCCAGCAGCCAAGAGAGCACCAACTACAATGAGCAGTTCTTC. This encodes CASSQESTNYNEQFF.

This clonotype was picked up a small number of times. This sequence joins TRBV6-1 and TRBJ1-2; 8 nucleotides align to TRBD1. With 3 bases clipped from V and 6 bases from J, the junction kept 6 bases outside the gene matches. Germline V gene sequence: CDR1 MNHNS, CDR2 SASEGT. The CDR3 is 14 residues long. The CDR3 sequence: CASSERTGSDGYTF. The DNA of the CDR3 is TGTGCCAGCAGTGAGAGGACAGGGAGTGATGGCTACACCTTC.

This clonotype turned up a few times. V and J are TRBV5-1 and TRBJ2-5; unclear D gene. This CDR3 spans 15 amino acids. Germline V gene data show CDR1 as SGHRS and CDR2 as YFSETQ. Deletions cut 0 bases from V and 5 bases from J, with 14 bases between. The CDR3: CASSLEGIFQETQYF. Here the CDR3 DNA reads TGCGCCAGCAGCTTGGAAGGGATTTTTCAGGAGACCCAGTACTTC.